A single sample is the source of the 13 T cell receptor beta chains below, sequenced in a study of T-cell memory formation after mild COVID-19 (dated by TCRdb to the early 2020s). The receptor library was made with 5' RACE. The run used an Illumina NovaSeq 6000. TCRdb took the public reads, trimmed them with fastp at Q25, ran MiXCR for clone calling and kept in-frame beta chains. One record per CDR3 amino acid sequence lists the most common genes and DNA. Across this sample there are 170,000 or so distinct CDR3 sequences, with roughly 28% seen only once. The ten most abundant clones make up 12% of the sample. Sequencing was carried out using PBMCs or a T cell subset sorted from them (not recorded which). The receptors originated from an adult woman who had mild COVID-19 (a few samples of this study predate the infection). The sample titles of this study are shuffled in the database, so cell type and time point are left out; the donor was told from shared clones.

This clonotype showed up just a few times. The CDR3, as DNA: TGTGCCAGCAGCTTAAGGGTAGCGGGGGCGGCCGATACGCAGTATTTT. It codes for CASSLRVAGAADTQYF. V usage is TRBV7-3 and J usage is TRBJ2-3, with 9 bases lining up with TRBD2. This CDR3 is built from 16 residues. CDR1 and CDR2 (germline): SGHTA, FQGTGA. V shed 1 base and J 6 bases; nucleotides not matched to a gene: 8.

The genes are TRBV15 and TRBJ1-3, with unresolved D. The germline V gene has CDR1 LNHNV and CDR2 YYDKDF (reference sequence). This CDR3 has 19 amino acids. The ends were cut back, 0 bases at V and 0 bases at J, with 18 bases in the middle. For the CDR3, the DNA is TGTGCCACCAGCAGAGATGCGGGGTTGGTAATGAGCTCTGGAAACACCATATATTTT. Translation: CATSRDAGLVMSSGNTIYF.

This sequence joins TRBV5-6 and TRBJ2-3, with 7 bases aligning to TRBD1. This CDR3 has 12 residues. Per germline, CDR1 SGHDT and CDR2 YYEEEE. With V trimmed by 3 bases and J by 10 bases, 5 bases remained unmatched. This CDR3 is CASSSTGAAQYF. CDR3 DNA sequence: TGTGCCAGCAGCTCAACAGGGGCCGCGCAGTATTTT.

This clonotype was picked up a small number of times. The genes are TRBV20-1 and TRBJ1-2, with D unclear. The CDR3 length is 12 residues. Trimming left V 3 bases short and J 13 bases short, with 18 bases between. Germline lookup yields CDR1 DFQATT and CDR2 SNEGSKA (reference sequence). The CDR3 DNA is TGCAGTGCTAGTGGCACAGCCAGCCATAGCACCTTC. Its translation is CSASGTASHSTF.

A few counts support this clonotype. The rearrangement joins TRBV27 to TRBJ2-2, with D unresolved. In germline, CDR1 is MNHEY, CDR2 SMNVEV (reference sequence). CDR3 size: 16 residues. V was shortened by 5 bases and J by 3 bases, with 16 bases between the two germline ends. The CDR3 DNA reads TGTGCCAGCAGTATCCCCTCGCGGTCATACACCGGGGAGCTGTTTTTT. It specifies CASSIPSRSYTGELFF.

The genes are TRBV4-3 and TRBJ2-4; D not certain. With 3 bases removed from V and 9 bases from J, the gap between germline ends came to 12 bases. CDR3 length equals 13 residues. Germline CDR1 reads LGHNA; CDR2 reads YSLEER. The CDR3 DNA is TGCGCCAGCAGCCACGGGTCCACCCCCATTCAGTACTTC. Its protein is CASSHGSTPIQYF.

The CDR3 here is CASTDEQYF. As DNA, the CDR3 is TGCGCCAGCACCGACGAGCAGTACTTC. The chain carries TRBV5-1 and TRBJ2-7; no reliable D call. The germline V gene encodes CDR1 SGHRS and CDR2 YFSETQ. This CDR3 spans 9 amino acids. Trimming shortened V by 6 bases and J by 5 bases, and 3 bases separated the two germline ends.

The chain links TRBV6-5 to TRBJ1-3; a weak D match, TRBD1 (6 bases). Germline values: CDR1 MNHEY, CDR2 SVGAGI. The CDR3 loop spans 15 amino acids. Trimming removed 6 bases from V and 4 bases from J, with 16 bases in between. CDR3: CASRDSGVQGNTIYF. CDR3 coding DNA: TGTGCCAGCAGAGACTCAGGGGTTCAAGGAAACACCATATATTTT.

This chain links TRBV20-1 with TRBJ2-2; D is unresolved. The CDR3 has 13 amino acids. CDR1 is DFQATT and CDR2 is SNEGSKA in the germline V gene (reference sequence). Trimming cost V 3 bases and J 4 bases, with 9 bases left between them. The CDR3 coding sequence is TGCAGTGCTAGTAAGGGTCCCACCGGGGAGCTGTTTTTT. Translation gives CSASKGPTGELFF.

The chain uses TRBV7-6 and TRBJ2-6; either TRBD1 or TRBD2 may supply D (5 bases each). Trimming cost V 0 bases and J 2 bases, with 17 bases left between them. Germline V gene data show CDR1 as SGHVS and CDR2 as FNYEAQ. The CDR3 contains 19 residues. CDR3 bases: TGTGCCAGCAGCTTAGCCGGGGCCCGGACGGTCGCTGGGGCCAACGTCCTGACTTTC. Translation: CASSLAGARTVAGANVLTF.

For the CDR3, the DNA is TGCAGCGTTGTGGGGACACCCGACCGGGGCACTGAAGCTTTCTTT. As protein: CSVVGTPDRGTEAFF. V and J are TRBV29-1 and TRBJ1-1, with D possibly matching TRBD1 (6 bases). CDR3 length: 15 amino acids. The V end was cut by 4 bases, the J end by 4 bases, with 19 bases between. The germline CDR1 and CDR2 sequences are SQVTM and ANQGSEA.

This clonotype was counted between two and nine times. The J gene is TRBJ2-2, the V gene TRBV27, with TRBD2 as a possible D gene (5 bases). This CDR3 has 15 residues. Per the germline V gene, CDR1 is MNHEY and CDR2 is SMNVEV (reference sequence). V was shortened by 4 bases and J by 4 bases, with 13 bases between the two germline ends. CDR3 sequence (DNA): TGTGCCAGCAGTTCGGACCACCGGGGCACCGGGGAGCTGTTTTTT. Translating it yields CASSSDHRGTGELFF.

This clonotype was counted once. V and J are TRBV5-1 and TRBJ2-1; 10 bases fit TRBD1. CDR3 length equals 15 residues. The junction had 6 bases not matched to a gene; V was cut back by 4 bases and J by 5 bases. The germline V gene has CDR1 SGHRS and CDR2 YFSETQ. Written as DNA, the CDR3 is TGCGCCAGCAGCGGGGGGACAGGGGTCGACAATGAGCAGTTCTTC. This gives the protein CASSGGTGVDNEQFF.